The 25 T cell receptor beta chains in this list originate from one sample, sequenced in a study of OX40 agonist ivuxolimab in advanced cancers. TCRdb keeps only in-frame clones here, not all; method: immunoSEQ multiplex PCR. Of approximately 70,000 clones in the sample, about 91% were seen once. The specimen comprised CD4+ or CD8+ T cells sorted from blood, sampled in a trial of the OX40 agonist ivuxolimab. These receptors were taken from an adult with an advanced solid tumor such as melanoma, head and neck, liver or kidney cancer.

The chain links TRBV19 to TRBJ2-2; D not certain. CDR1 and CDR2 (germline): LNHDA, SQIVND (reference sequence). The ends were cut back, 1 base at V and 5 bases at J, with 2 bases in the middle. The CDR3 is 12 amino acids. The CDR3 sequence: CASSIGTGELFF. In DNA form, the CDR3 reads TGTGCCAGTAGTATAGGGACCGGGGAGCTGTTTTTT.

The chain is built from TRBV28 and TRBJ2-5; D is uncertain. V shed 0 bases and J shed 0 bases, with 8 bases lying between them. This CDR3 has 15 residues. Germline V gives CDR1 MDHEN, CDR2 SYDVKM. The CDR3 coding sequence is TGTGCCAGCAGTTTATGGGGGTCGGACCAAGAGACCCAGTACTTC. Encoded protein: CASSLWGSDQETQYF.

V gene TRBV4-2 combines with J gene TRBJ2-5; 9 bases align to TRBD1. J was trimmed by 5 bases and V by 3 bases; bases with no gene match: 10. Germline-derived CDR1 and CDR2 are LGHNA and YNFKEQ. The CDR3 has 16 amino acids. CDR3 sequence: CASSQAPGQGGETQYF. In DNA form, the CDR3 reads TGTGCCAGCAGCCAGGCTCCGGGACAGGGAGGCGAGACCCAGTACTTC.

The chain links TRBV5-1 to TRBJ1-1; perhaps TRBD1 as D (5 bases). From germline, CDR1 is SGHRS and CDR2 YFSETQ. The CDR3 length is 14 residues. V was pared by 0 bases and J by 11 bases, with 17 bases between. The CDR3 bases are TGCGCCAGCAGCTTGGGAGGGGCAGGGTTTGGGGCTTTCTTT. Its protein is CASSLGGAGFGAFF.

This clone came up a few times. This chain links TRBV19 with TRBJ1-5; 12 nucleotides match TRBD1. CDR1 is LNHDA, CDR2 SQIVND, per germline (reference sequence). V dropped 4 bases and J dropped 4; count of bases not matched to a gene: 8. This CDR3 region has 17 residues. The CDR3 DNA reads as TGTGCCAGTAGTAGGGACAGGGGGCGAATTGATAATCAGCCCCAGCATTTT. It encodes CASSRDRGRIDNQPQHF.

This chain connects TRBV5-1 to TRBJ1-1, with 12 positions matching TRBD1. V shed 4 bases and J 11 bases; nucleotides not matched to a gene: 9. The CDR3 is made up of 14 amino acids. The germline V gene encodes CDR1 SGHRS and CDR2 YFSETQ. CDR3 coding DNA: TGCGCCAGCAGCGTGGGACAGGGGGCGCGTATTGCTTTCTTT. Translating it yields CASSVGQGARIAFF. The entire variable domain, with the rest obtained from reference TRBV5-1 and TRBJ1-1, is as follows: KAGVTQTPRYLIKTRGQQVTLSCSPISGHRSVSWYQQTPGQGLQFLFEYFSETQRNKGNFPGRFSGRQFSNSRSEMNVSTLELGDSALYLCASSVGQGARIAFFGQGTRLTVV.

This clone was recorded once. The chain's CDR3 is CASSPTRSYGYTF. CDR3 DNA sequence: TGTGCCAGCAGTCCGACCCGGAGCTATGGCTACACCTTC. The V call is TRBV6-1, the J call TRBJ1-2; D ambiguous. Per germline, CDR1 MNHNS and CDR2 SASEGT. The ends were cut back, 5 bases at V and 4 bases at J, with 11 bases in the middle. This CDR3 has 13 amino acids.

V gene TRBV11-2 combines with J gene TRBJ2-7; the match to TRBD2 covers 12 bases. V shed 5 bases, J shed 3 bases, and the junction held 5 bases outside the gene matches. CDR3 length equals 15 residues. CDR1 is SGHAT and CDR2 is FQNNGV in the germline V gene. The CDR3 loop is CASSPRTSGVYEQYF. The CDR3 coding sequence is TGTGCCAGCAGCCCCCGGACTAGCGGGGTCTACGAGCAGTACTTC.

CDR3 DNA sequence: TGTGCCAGCAGTACCCTAGCGGGGAACACAGATACGCAGTATTTT. Encoded protein: CASSTLAGNTDTQYF. The chain recombines TRBV6-1 with TRBJ2-3; 9 bases align to TRBD2. The CDR3 runs 15 residues. Trimming took 5 bases from V and 2 from J; bases not matched to a gene: 5. The germline V gene encodes CDR1 MNHNS and CDR2 SASEGT.

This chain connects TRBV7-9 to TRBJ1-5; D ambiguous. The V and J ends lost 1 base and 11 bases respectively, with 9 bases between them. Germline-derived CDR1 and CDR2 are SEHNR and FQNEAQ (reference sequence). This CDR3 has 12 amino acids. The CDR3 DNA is TGTGCCAGCAGCTTAGGGGAAATGGCCCAGCATTTT. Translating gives CASSLGEMAQHF.

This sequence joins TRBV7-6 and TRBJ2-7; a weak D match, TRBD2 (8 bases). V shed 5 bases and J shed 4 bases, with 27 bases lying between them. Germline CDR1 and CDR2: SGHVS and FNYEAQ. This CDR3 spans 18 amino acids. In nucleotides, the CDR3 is TGTGCCAGCAGCCCTTCGGCGGGGGGAGGGGACAGTTTTTACGAGCAGTACTTC. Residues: CASSPSAGGGDSFYEQYF.

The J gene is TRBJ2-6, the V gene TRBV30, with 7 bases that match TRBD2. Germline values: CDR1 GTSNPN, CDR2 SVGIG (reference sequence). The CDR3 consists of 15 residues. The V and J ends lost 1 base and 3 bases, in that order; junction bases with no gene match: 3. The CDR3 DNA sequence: TGTGCCTGGAGTGGGCAGCGGGGTGGGGCCAACGTCCTGACTTTC. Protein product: CAWSGQRGGANVLTF.

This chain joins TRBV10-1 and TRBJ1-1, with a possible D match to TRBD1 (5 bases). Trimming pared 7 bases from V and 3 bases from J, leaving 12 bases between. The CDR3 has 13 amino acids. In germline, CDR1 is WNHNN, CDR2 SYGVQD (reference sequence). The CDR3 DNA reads TGCGCCAGCAAGGGCAGGGAAGACACTGAAGCTTTCTTT. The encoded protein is CASKGREDTEAFF.

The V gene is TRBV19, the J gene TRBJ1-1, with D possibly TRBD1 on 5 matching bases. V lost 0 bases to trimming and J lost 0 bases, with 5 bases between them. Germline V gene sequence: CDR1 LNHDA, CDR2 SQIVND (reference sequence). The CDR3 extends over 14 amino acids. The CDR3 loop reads CASSIDRVNTEAFF. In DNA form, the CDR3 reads TGTGCCAGTAGTATAGACAGGGTGAACACTGAAGCTTTCTTT.

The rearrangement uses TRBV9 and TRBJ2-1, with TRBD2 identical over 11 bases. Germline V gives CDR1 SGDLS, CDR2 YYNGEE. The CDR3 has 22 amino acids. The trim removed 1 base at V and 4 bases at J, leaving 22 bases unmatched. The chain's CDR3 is CASSVYPPLSQRLAGGYNEQFF. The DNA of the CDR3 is TGTGCCAGCAGCGTATACCCCCCTCTATCACAACGCCTAGCGGGGGGTTACAATGAGCAGTTCTTC.

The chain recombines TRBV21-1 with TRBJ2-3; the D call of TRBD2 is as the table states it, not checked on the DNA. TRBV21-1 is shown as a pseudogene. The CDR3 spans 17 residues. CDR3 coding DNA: TGTGCCAGCAGCAAAGGGAAGCGGGGGCCTAGCACAGATACGCAGTATTTT. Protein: CASSKGKRGPSTDTQYF.

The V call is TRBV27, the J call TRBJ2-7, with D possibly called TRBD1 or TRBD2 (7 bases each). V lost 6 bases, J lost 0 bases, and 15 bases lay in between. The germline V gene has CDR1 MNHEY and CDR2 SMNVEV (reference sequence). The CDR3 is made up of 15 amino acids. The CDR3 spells CASSPDREGSYEQYF. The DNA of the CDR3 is TGTGCCAGCAGCCCCGACAGGGAGGGCTCCTACGAGCAGTACTTC.

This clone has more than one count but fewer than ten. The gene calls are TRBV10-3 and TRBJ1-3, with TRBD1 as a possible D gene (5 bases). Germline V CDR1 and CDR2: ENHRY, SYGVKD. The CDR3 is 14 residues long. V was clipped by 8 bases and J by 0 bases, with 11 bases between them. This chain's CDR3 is CAISRQFSGNTIYF. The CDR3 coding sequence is TGTGCCATCTCTAGACAGTTCTCTGGAAACACCATATATTTT.

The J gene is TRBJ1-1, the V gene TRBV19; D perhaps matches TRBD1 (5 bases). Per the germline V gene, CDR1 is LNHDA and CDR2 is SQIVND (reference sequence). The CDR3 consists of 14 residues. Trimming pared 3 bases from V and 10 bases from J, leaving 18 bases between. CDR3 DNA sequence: TGTGCCAGTAGTATCGCCAGGGCCCGTGAGGGAGCTTTCTTT. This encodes CASSIARAREGAFF.

The CDR3: CASSVVRGGYGYTF. CDR3 in DNA: TGTGCCAGCAGTGTAGTGAGGGGGGGATATGGCTACACCTTC. This chain links TRBV2 with TRBJ1-2; TRBD1 might be the D (6 bases). The germline CDR1 and CDR2 sequences are SNHLY and FYNNEI. V gave up 4 bases and J gave up 5 bases, with 14 bases separating them. This CDR3 spans 14 amino acids.

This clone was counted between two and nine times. In DNA form, the CDR3 reads TGTGCCAGCAGCTCTAACCCCGGGACAGCAAACACTGAAGCTTTCTTT. It encodes CASSSNPGTANTEAFF. The chain has TRBV7-6 and TRBJ1-1; TRBD1 agrees at 7 bases. V was clipped by 4 bases and J by 2 bases; unmatched bases: 10. Germline V CDR1 and CDR2: SGHVS, FNYEAQ. This CDR3 comprises 16 residues.

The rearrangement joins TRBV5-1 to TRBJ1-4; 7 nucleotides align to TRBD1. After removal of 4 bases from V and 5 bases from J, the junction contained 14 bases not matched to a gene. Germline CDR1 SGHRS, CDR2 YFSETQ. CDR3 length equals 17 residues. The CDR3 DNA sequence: TGCGCCAGCAGCCGGACAGGCGAGCTACCACTGAATGAAAAACTGTTTTTT. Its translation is CASSRTGELPLNEKLFF.

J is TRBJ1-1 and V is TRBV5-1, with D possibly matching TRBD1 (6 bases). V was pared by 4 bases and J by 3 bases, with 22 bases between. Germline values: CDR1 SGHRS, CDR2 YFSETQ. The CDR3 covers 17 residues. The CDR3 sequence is CASSPYNRVGVDTEAFF. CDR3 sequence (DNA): TGCGCCAGCAGCCCGTACAACAGGGTGGGGGTAGACACTGAAGCTTTCTTT.

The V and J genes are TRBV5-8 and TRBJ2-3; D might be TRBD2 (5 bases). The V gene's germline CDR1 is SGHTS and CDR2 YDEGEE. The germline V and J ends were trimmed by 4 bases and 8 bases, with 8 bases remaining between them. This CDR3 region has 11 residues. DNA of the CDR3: TGTGCCAGCAGCATCGGAGGTACGCAGTATTTT. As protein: CASSIGGTQYF. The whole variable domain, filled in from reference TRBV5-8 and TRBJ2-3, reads EAGVTQSPTHLIKTRGQQATLRCSPISGHTSVYWYQQALGLGLQFLLWYDEGEERNRGNFPPRFSGRQFPNYSSELNVNALELEDSALYLCASSIGGTQYFGPGTRLTVL.

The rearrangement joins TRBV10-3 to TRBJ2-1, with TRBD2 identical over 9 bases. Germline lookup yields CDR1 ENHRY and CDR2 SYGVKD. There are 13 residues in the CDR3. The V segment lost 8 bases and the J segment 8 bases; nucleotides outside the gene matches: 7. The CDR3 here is CAIRGGGADEQFF. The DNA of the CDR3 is TGTGCCATCCGGGGCGGGGGGGCCGATGAGCAGTTCTTC.